The rows below give T cell receptor beta chains drawn from one sample of a study of siplizumab effects on memory and regulatory T cells. Produced via immunoSEQ multiplex PCR; TCRdb's table is partial and in-frame only. The repertoire holds over 100,000 clones, with about 93% as singletons. The sequenced sample was non-Treg CD4+ T cells sorted from blood. These receptors all come from a human donor in good health. Both conserved end residues are trimmed from each CDR3. Only some rows state a clone size, as once, few, many or a class for expanded clones.

V	size	CDR3
TRBV11-2	NA	ASSPQTGNNQPQH
TRBV11-3	NA	ASSSDSASNEQF
TRBV11-2	NA	ASSFIRTGTSGPYEQY
TRBV7-6	once	ASSLVRWPGQREETQY
TRBV13	NA	ASSLWQGNYNEQF
TRBV7-9	once	ASSFYIRGNSGANVLT
TRBV18	NA	ASSPPNRNPSPLH
TRBV6-4	NA	ASSTGMGEQY
TRBV4-1	NA	ASSQGGTERLAGELF
TRBV27	NA	ASSALPENTEAF
TRBV19	NA	ASTVGASNQPQH
TRBV20-1	NA	SATEGYEQY
TRBV4-3	NA	ASSQEGQRYDEQF
TRBV14	NA	ASSQEGAGITDTQY
TRBV19	once	ASWALGNEKLF
TRBV28	NA	ASSLFMGASGQGTQY
TRBV5-1	NA	ASSSQGPISGNTIY
TRBV5-1	NA	ASSLSAGGEVTQY
TRBV27	NA	ASTPTVSYTEAF
TRBV7-2	once	ASSSRSGGILGETQY
TRBV9	NA	ASSSKGEGSSATGELF
TRBV6-5	NA	ASSYRDRGVEQY
TRBV21-1	NA	ASTPGTGGSNYGYT
TRBV7-2	NA	ASSLALSTNEKLF
TRBV25-1	NA	ASSEFRPRVTPQTCR
TRBV5-4	NA	ASSLGGDTQY
TRBV7-3	NA	ASREGNQPQH
TRBV7-2	NA	ASSLSFGETQY
TRBV5-1	NA	ASEGDSLTDTQY
TRBV4-3	NA	ASSSRLWNTEAF
TRBV6-4	once	ASSEPGGYGYT
TRBV20-1	NA	SARQDSPLH
TRBV9	once	ASSAAFYTDTQY
TRBV28	NA	ASSVTAGTGGFRQPQH
TRBV9	NA	AGPPGQGAQETQY
TRBV5-1	NA	ASSPGDRGRVTEAF
TRBV5-1	NA	ASSPERASYNEQF
TRBV5-4	NA	ASRTGNTGELF
TRBV28	NA	ASSLGAWVNTEAF
TRBV6-6	NA	ASRRTASQETQY
TRBV4-3	few	ASSPSDSGPPYNEQF
TRBV19	NA	ASNGQGKAYEQY
TRBV7-3	NA	ASSIMGTGNTEAF
TRBV6-1	once	ASRFTGREAF
TRBV10-3	once	AISARGQLSANTGELF
TRBV6-5	NA	ASSYRVGNTIY